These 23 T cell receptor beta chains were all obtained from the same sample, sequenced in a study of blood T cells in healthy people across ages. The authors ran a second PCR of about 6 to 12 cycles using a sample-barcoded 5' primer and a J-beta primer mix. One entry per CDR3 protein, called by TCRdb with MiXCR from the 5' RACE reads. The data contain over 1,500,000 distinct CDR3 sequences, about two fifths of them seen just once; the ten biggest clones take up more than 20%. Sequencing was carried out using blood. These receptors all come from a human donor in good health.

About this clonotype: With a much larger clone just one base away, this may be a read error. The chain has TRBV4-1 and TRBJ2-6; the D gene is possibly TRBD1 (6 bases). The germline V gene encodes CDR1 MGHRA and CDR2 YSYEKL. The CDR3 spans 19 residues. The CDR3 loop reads CASSPRSPTGQSGANVRTF. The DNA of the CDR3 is TGCGCCAGCAGCCCCCGCAGCCCCACAGGGCAGTCTGGGGCCAACGTCCGGACTTTC.

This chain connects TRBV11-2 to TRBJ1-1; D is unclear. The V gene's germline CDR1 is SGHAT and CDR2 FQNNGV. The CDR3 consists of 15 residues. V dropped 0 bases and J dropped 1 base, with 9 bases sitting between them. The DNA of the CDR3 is TGTGCCAGCAGCTTAGATTTTACGGGGAACACTGAAGCTTTCTTT. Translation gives CASSLDFTGNTEAFF.

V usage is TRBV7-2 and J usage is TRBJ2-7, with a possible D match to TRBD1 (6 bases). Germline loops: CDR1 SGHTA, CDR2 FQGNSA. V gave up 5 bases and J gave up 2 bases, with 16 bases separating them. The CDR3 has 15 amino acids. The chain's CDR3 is CASSPYDRPPYEQYF. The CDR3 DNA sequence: TGTGCCAGCAGCCCTTACGACAGGCCTCCCTACGAGCAGTACTTC.

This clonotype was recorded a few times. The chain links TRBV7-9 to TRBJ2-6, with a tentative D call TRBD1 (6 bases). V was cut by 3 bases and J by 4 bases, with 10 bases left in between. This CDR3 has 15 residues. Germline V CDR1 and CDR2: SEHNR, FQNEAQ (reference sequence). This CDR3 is CASSFAGVGANVLTF. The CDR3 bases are TGTGCCAGCAGCTTTGCAGGGGTCGGGGCCAACGTCCTGACTTTC.

The CDR3 nucleotides are TGTGCCAGCAGCTTATATCAAACAGGTTGGGGGGAGAATGAGCAGTTCTTC. Protein: CASSLYQTGWGENEQFF. The gene calls are TRBV11-2 and TRBJ2-1; TRBD2 might be the D (6 bases). This CDR3 is 17 amino acids long. Trimming stripped 2 bases from V and 7 bases from J, with 21 bases between. Germline V gives CDR1 SGHAT, CDR2 FQNNGV.

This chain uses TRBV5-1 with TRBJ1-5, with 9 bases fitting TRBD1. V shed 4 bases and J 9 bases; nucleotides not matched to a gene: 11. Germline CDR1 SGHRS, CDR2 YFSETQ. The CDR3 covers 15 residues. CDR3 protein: CASSPGDRVDRPQHF. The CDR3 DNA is TGCGCCAGCAGCCCGGGGGACAGGGTAGATCGGCCCCAGCATTTT.

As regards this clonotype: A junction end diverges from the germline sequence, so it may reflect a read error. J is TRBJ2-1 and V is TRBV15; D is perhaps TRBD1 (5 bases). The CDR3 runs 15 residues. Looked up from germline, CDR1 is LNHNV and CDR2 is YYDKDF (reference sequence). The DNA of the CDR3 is TGTGTCACCCAGCGACAGAAGTCCTCCTACAATGAGCAGTTCTTC. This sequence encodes CVTQRQKSSYNEQFF.

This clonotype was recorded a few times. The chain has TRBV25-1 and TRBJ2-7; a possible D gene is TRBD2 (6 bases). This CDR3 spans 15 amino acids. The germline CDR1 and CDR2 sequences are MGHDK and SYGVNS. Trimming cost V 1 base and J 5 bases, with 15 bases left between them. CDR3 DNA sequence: TGTGCCAGCAGTGAATGGGAGGCGGGCCGTCACGAGCAGTACTTC. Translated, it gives CASSEWEAGRHEQYF.

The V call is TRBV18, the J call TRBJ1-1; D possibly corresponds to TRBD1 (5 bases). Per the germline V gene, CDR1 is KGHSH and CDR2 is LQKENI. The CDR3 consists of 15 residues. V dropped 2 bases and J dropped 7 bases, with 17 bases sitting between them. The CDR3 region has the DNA TGTGCCAGCTCACCAAGCTCAGGGTTGAAGGGTGAAGCTTTCTTT. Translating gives CASSPSSGLKGEAFF.

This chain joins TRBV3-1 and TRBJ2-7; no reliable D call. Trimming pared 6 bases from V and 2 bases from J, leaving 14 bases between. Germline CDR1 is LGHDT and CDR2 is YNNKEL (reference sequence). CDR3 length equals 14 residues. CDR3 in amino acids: CASSTDRIPYEQYF. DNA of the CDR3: TGTGCCAGCAGTACGGACCGAATACCCTACGAGCAGTACTTC.

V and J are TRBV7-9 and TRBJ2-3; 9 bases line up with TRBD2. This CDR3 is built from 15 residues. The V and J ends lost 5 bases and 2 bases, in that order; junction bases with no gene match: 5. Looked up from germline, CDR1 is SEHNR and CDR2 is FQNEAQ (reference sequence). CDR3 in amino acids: CASSKRTSATDTQYF. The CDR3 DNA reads TGTGCCAGCAGCAAACGGACTAGCGCCACAGATACGCAGTATTTT.

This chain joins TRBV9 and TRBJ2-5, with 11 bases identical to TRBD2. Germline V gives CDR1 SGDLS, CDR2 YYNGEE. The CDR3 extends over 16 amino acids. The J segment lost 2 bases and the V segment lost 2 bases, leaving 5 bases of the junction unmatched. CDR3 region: CASSVQGTSGQETQYF. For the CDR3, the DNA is TGTGCCAGCAGCGTTCAAGGGACTAGCGGACAAGAGACCCAGTACTTC. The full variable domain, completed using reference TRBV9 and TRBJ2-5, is DSGVTQTPKHLITATGQRVTLRCSPRSGDLSVYWYQQSLDQGLQFLIQYYNGEERAKGNILERFSAQQFPDLHSELNLSSLELGDSALYFCASSVQGTSGQETQYFGPGTRLLVL.

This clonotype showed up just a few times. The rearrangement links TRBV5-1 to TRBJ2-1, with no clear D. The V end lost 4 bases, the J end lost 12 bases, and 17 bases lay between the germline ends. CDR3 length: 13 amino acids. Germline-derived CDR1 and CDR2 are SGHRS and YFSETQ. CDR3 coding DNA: TGCGCCAGCAGCCCGCTAGTCGAGAAGTGGCAGTTCTTC. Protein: CASSPLVEKWQFF.

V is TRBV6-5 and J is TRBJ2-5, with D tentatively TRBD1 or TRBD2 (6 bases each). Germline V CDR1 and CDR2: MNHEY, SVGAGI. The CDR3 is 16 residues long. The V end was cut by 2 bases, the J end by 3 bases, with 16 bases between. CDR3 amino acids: CASSYSWGAMKETQYF. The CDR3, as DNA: TGTGCCAGCAGTTACAGTTGGGGGGCGATGAAAGAGACCCAGTACTTC.

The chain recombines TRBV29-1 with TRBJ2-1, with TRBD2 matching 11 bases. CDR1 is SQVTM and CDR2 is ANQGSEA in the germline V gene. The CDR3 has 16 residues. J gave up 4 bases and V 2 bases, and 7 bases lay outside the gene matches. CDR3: CSVEKPGLAEYNEQFF. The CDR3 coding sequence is TGCAGCGTTGAAAAGCCGGGACTAGCGGAGTACAATGAGCAGTTCTTC.

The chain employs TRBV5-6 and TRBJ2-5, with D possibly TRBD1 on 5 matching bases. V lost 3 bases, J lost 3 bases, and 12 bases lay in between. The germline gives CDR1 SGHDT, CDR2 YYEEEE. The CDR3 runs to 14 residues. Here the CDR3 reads CASSSLQGEETQYF. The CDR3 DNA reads TGTGCCAGCAGCTCTCTCCAGGGTGAAGAGACCCAGTACTTC.

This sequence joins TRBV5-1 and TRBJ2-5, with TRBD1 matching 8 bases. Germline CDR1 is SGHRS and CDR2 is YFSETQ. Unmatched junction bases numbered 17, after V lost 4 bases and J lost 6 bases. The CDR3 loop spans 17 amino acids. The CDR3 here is CASSPGQGGVVGKTQYF. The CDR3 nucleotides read TGCGCCAGCAGCCCCGGACAGGGCGGGGTAGTGGGGAAGACCCAGTACTTC.

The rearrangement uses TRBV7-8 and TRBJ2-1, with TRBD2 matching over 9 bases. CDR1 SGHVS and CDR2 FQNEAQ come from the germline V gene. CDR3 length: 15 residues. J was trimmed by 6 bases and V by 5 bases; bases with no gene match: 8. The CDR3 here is CASSPGLATCNEQFF. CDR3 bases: TGTGCCAGCAGCCCCGGACTAGCGACCTGCAATGAGCAGTTCTTC.

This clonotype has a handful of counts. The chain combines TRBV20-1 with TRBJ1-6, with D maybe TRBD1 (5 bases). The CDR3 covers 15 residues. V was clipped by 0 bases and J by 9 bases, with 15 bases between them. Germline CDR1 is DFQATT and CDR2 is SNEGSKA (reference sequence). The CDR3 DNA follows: TGCAGTGCTAGAGAGGGGGGACCGGGGTCTTCACCCCTCCACTTT. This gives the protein CSAREGGPGSSPLHF.

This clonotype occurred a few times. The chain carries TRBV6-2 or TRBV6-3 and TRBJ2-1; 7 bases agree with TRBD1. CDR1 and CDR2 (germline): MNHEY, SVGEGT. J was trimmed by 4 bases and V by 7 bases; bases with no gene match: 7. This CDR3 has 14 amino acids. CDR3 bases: TGTGCCAGCAAAAGGGGGCAGGGGTACAATGAGCAGTTCTTC. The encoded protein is CASKRGQGYNEQFF.

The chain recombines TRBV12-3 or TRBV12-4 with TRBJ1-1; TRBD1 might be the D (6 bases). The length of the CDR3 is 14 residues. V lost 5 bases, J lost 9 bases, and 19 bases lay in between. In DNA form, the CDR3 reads TGTGCCAGCAGTGCCCATCGGGACATAATAAAAGCTTTCTTT. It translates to CASSAHRDIIKAFF.

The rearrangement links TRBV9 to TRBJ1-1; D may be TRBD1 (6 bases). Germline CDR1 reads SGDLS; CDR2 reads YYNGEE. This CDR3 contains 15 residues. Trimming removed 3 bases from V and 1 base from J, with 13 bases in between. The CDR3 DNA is TGTGCCAGCAGCGATTCCAGGACAGCGAACACTGAAGCTTTCTTT. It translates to CASSDSRTANTEAFF.

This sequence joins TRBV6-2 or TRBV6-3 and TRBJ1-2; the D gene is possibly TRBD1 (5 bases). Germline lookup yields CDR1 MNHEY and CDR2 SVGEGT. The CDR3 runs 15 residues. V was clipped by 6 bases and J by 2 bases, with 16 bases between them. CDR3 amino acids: CASSPPTVRNYGYTF. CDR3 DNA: TGTGCCAGCAGCCCCCCGACAGTCCGCAACTATGGCTACACCTTC.